This T cell receptor beta chain came from a study of blood T cells in healthy people across ages. General observations from the study: As age increased, TCR beta diversity per million T cells fell in a roughly linear fashion.

Trimming left V 2 bases short and J 6 bases short, with 12 bases between. The germline CDR1 and CDR2 sequences are SGHRS and YFSETQ. The CDR3 runs 14 residues. The authors extracted at least 6 micrograms of total RNA per sample. For the second PCR, which ran for about 6 to 11 cycles, a sample-barcoded 5' primer and a J-beta primer mix were used. Every cDNA was tagged by a template-switch adaptor with 12 random nucleotides. Per sample, CDR3-containing paired-end reads numbered at least 2.5 million. One entry per CDR3 protein results from TCRdb running MiXCR on the 5' RACE reads. Found here are about 1.8 million distinct CDR3 sequences, about 50% of them singletons; the top ten hold 2.1%. About this clonotype: What it recognizes is unknown.

Sequencing used blood. The rearrangement uses TRBV5-1 and TRBJ2-1; perhaps TRBD2 as D (6 bases). The receptor was derived from a middle-aged woman in good health. CDR3 DNA: TGCGCCAGCAGCTTTCGGCAGGGAGGCAATGAGCAGTTCTTC. Translation: CASSFRQGGNEQFF.